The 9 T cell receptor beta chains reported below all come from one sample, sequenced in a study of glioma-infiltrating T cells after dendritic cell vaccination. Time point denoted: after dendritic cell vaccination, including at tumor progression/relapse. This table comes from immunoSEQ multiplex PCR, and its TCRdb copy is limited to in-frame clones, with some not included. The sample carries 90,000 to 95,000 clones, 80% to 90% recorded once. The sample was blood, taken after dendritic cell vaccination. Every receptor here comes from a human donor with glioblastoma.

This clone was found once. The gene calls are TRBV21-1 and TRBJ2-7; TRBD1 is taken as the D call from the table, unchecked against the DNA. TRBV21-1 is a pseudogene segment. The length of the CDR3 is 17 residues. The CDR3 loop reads CASRGPAVLNSYYEQYV. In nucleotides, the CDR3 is TGTGCCAGCAGGGGGCCCGCGGTACTGAATTCATACTACGAGCAGTACGTC.

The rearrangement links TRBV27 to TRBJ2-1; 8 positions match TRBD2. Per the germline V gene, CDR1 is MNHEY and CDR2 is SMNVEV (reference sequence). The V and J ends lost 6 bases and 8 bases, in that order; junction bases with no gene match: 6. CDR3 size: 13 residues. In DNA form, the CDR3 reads TGTGCCAGCAGCGTAAAGCGGGAGTATGAGCAGTTCTTC. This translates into CASSVKREYEQFF.

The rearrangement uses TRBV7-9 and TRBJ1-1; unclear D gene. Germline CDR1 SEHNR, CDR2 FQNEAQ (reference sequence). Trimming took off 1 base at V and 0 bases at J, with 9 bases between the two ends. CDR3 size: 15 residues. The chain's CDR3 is CASSLGTAVNTEAFF. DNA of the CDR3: TGTGCCAGCAGCTTAGGAACAGCAGTGAACACTGAAGCTTTCTTT.

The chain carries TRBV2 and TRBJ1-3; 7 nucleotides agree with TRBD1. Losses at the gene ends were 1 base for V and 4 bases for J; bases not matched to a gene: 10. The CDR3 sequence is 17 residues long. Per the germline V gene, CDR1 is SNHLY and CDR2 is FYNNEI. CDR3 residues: CASSEEGGRVPGNTIYF. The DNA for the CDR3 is TGTGCCAGCAGTGAAGAAGGGGGCAGGGTCCCGGGAAACACCATATATTTT.

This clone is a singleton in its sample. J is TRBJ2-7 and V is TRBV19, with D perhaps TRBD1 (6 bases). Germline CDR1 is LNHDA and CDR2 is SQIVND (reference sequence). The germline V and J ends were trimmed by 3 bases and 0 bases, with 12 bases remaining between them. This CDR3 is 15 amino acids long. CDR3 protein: CASSMTGSYSYEQYF. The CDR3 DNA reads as TGTGCCAGTAGTATGACAGGCTCCTACTCCTACGAGCAGTACTTC. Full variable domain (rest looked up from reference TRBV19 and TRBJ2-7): DGGITQSPKYLFRKEGQNVTLSCEQNLNHDAMYWYRQDPGQGLRLIYYSQIVNDFQKGDIAEGYSVSREKKESFPLTVTSAQKNPTAFYLCASSMTGSYSYEQYFGPGTRLTVT.

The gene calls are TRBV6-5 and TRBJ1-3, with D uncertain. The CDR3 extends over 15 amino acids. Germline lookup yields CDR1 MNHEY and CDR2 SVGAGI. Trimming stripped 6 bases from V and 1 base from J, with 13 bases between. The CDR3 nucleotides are TGTGCCAGCAGGCTAAATCAGGATTCTGGAAACACCATATATTTT. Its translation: CASRLNQDSGNTIYF.

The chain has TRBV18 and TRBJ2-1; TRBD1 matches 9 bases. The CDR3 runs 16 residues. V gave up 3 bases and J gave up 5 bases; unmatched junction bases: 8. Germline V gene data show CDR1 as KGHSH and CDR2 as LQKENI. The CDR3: CASSPKQGAVNNEQFF. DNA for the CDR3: TGTGCCAGCTCACCGAAACAGGGGGCGGTTAACAATGAGCAGTTCTTC.

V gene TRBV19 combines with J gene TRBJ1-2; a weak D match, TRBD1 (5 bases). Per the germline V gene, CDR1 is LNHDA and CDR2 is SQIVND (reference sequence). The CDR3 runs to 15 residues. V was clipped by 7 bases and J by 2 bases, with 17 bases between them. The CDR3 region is CASNPNGALNYGYTF. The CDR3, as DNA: TGTGCCAGTAACCCCAATGGGGCCCTCAACTATGGCTACACCTTC. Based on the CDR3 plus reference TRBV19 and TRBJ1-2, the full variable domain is DGGITQSPKYLFRKEGQNVTLSCEQNLNHDAMYWYRQDPGQGLRLIYYSQIVNDFQKGDIAEGYSVSREKKESFPLTVTSAQKNPTAFYLCASNPNGALNYGYTFGSGTRLTVV.

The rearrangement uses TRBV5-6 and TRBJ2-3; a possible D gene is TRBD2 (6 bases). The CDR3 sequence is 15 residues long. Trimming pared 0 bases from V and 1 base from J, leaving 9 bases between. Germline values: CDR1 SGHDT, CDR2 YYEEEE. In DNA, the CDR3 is TGTGCCAGCAGCTTGGACCAGCGGGGCACAGATACGCAGTATTTT. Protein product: CASSLDQRGTDTQYF.